A selection of T cell receptor beta chains follows, all from one sample in a study of blood T cell repertoires in COVID-19. Here immunoSEQ multiplex PCR was the method, and the copy in TCRdb shows in-frame clones only, minus some. The sample lists around 370,000 clones, roughly 86% seen once, with about 6.7% in the top ten. The source material was peripheral blood. These receptors originate from a woman in her 70s with COVID-19, enrolled during active disease. Both conserved end residues are part of each CDR3. A D gene is named only where the DNA matches it firmly. Rows may omit the clone size; those that give it use once, few, many or a size class.

d_gene	v_gene	abundance	j_gene	CDR3nt	CDR3aa
TRBD1	TRBV7-8	-	TRBJ2-7	TGTGCCAGCAGCCGGACAGGGAGCTACGAGCAGTACTTC	CASSRTGSYEQYF
-	TRBV5-1	-	TRBJ1-5	TGCGCCAGCAGCCCGACAGGACAGAGCAATCAGCCCCAGCATTTT	CASSPTGQSNQPQHF
-	TRBV19	-	TRBJ1-4	TGTGCCAGTAGTATCAGTGCAACTAATGAAAAACTGTTTTTT	CASSISATNEKLFF
TRBD2	TRBV2	-	TRBJ2-5	TGTGCCACCGCCTCTGTAGCGGGGAAAGAGACCCAGTACTTC	CATASVAGKETQYF
-	TRBV2	-	TRBJ1-2	TGTGCCAGCAGTGATCAGGGGACCCACTATGGCTACACCTTC	CASSDQGTHYGYTF
-	TRBV28	-	TRBJ1-2	TGTGCCAGCAGCCTAGGAGGGTTTTTTGGCTACACCTTC	CASSLGGFFGYTF
-	TRBV27	-	TRBJ1-3	TGTGCCAGCAGTTTAGGGGGGACTGGAAACACCATATATTTT	CASSLGGTGNTIYF
-	TRBV6-5	-	TRBJ2-3	TGTGCCAGCAGTTTCAATCTAGTGACTGCCACAGATACGCAGTATTTT	CASSFNLVTATDTQYF
-	TRBV11-2	-	TRBJ1-1	TGTGCCAGCAGCTTAGTAGCCCCGGGGAGGGCTTTCTTT	CASSLVAPGRAFF
-	TRBV5-4	-	TRBJ1-1	TGTGCCAGCAGCTCCAGGGAGGGGGCTGAAGCTTTCTTT	CASSSREGAEAFF
-	TRBV6-7	-	TRBJ2-5	TGTGCCAGCAGTTACCAAGTGAGTATCAACCAAGAGACCCAGTACTTC	CASSYQVSINQETQYF
TRBD1	TRBV23-1	-	TRBJ2-3	TGCGCCAGCAGTCCCCACGCTGGGACAGGGGATAAAGATACGCAGTATTTT	CASSPHAGTGDKDTQYF
TRBD2	TRBV19	-	TRBJ2-1	TGTGCCAGTAGCCAGACCGGGACTAGCTATGAGCAGTTCTTC	CASSQTGTSYEQFF
TRBD1	TRBV2	-	TRBJ2-7	TGTGCCAGCAGTTCTGCGACAGGGGGCTACGAGCAGTACTTC	CASSSATGGYEQYF
-	TRBV28	once	TRBJ1-1	TGTGCCAGCAGTCTAACTAGGGTGAACACTGAAGCTTTCTTT	CASSLTRVNTEAFF
TRBD1	TRBV30	-	TRBJ1-1	TGTGCCTCGAACAGGGGGGATGAAGCTTTCTTT	CASNRGDEAFF
TRBD2	TRBV4-3	few	TRBJ2-3	TGCGCCAGCAGCCAAGGTTTGGGACTAGCGGAAGCTATAGATACGCAGTATTTT	CASSQGLGLAEAIDTQYF
-	TRBV7-9	-	TRBJ1-1	TGTGCCAGCAGCTTCATAGGGGAGAACACTGAAGCTTTCTTT	CASSFIGENTEAFF